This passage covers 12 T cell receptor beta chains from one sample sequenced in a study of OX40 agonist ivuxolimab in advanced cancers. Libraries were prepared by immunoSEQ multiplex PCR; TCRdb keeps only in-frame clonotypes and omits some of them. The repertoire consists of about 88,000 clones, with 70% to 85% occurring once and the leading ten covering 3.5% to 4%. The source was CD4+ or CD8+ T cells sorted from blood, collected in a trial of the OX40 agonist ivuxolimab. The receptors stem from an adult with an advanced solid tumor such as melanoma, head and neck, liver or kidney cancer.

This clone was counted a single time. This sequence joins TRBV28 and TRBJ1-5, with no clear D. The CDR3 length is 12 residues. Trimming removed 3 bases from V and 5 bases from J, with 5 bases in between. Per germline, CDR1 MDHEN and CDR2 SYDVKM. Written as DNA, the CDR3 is TGTGCCAGCAGTTTTCCCGATCAGCCCCAGCATTTT. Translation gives CASSFPDQPQHF.

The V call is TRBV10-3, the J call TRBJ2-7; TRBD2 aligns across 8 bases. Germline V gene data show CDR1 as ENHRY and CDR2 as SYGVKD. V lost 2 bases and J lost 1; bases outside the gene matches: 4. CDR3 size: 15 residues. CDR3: CAISEEGLGSYEQYF. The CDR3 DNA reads TGTGCCATCAGTGAGGAGGGACTAGGGTCCTACGAGCAGTACTTC.

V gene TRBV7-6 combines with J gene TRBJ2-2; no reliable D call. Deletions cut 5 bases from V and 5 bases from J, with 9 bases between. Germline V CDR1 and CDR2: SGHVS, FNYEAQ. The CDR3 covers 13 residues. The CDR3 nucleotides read TGTGCCAGCAGCCCTACTTTGACCGGGGAGCTGTTTTTT. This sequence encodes CASSPTLTGELFF.

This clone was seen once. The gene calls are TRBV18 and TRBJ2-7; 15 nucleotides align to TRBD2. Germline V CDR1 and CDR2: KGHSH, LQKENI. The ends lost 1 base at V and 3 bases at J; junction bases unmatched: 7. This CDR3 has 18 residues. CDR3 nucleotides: TGTGCCAGCTCACCACATTTGGGGACTAGCGGGAGGATCTACGAGCAGTACTTC. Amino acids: CASSPHLGTSGRIYEQYF.

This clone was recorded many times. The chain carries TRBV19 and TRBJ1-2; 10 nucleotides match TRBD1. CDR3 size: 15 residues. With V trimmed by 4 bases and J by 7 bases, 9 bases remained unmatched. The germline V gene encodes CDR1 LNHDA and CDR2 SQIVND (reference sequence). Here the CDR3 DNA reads TGTGCCAGTAGTAGAAACGAGGGACAGGGGAGTGGCTACACCTTC. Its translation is CASSRNEGQGSGYTF.

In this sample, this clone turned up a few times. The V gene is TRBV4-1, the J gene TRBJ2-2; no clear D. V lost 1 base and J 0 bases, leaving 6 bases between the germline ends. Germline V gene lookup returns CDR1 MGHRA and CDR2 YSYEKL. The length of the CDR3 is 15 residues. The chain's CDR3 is CASSQGYANTGELFF. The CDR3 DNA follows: TGCGCCAGCAGCCAAGGCTACGCGAACACCGGGGAGCTGTTTTTT.

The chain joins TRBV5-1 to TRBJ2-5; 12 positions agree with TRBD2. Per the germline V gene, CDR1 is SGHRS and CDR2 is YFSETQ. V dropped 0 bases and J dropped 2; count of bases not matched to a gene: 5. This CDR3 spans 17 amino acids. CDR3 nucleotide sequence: TGCGCCAGCAGCTTGGGGACTAGCGGGGTGCCACAAGAGACCCAGTACTTC. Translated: CASSLGTSGVPQETQYF.

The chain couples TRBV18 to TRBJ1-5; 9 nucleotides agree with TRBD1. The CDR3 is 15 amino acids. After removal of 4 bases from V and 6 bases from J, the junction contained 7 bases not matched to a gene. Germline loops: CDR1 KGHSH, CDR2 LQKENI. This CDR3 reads CASSHAGTGLQPQHF. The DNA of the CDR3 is TGTGCCAGCTCACACGCCGGGACAGGGCTTCAGCCCCAGCATTTT. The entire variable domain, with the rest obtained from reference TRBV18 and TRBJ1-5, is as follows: NAGVMQNPRHLVRRRGQEARLRCSPMKGHSHVYWYRQLPEEGLKFMVYLQKENIIDESGMPKERFSAEFPKEGPSILRIQQVVRGDSAAYFCASSHAGTGLQPQHFGDGTRLSIL.

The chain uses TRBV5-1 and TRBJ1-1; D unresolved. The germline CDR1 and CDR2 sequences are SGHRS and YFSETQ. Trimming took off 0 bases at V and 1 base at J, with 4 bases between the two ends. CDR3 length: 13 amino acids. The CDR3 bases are TGCGCCAGCAGCTTGGAACAGAACACTGAAGCTTTCTTT. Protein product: CASSLEQNTEAFF.

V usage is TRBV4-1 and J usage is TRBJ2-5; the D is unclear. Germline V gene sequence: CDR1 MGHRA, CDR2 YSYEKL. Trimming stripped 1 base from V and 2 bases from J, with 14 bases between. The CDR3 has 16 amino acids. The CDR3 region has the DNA TGCGCCAGCAGCCAAGTGGGCGTAAACGGACAAGAGACCCAGTACTTC. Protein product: CASSQVGVNGQETQYF.

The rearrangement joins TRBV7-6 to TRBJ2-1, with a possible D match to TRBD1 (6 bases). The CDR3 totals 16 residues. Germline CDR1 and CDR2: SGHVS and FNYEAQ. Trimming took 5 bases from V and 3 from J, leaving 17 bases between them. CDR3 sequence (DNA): TGTGCCAGCAGCCCCTTGGGGGCTCTCGGCTACAATGAGCAGTTCTTC. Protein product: CASSPLGALGYNEQFF. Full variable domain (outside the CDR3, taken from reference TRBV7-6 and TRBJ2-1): GAGVSQSPRYKVTKRGQDVALRCDPISGHVSLYWYRQALGQGPEFLTYFNYEAQQDKSGLPNDRFSAERPEGSISTLTIQRTEQRDSAMYRCASSPLGALGYNEQFFGPGTRLTVL.

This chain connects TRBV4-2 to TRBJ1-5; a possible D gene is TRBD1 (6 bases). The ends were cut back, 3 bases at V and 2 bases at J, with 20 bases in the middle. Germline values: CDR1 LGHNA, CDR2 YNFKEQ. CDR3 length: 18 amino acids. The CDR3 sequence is CASSHHVSGGPGNQPQHF. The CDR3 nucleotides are TGTGCCAGCAGCCACCACGTGTCGGGGGGGCCTGGCAATCAGCCCCAGCATTTT.